This entry lists 5 T cell receptor beta chains sequenced from one sample in a study of Graves' ophthalmopathy and Graves' hyperthyroidism. RNA transcripts yielded amplified TCR beta CDR3 regions. First-round RT-PCR used HTBI primers; second-round multiplex PCR followed. TCRdb ran MiXCR on the multiplex PCR reads and lists one entry per CDR3 protein. This sample has about 1.1 million distinct CDR3 sequences, with roughly two fifths found just once. The sample comprised peripheral blood or thyroid tissue (not recorded which). These TCRs come from an adult man with Graves' hyperthyroidism.

The chain links TRBV6-5 to TRBJ2-7, with D possibly matching TRBD1 (5 bases). V shed 5 bases and J shed 5 bases, with 16 bases lying between them. The germline V gene encodes CDR1 MNHEY and CDR2 SVGAGI. This CDR3 contains 14 residues. Here the CDR3 reads CASSMDKEIDEQYF. CDR3 sequence (DNA): TGTGCCAGCAGTATGGACAAGGAGATCGACGAGCAGTACTTC.

This clonotype was seen repeatedly, ten times or more. The genes are TRBV7-7 and TRBJ2-7, with D possibly TRBD2 on 5 matching bases. Germline V gene sequence: CDR1 SSHAT, CDR2 FNYEAQ (reference sequence). Between the trimmed V and J ends, which lost 5 bases and 6 bases, there was a span of 20 bases. There are 15 residues in the CDR3. Written as DNA, the CDR3 is TGTGCCAGCAGCCTCACGGCCCCCGGGATCGGCGAGCAGTACTTC. This codes for CASSLTAPGIGEQYF.

This clonotype was seen only once. The rearrangement uses TRBV7-3 and TRBJ2-7; the D call may be TRBD1 or TRBD2 (5 bases each). Per germline, CDR1 SGHTA and CDR2 FQGTGA. V was clipped by 5 bases and J by 6 bases, with 17 bases between them. There are 14 residues in the CDR3. The CDR3 loop reads CASSLYGDGGEQYF. Written as DNA, the CDR3 is TGTGCCAGCAGCCTTTACGGGGATGGGGGCGAGCAGTACTTC. Drawing the rest from reference TRBV7-3 and TRBJ2-7, the complete variable domain is GAGVSQTPSNKVTEKGKYVELRCDPISGHTALYWYRQSLGQGPEFLIYFQGTGAADDSGLPNDRFFAVRPEGSVSTLKIQRTERGDSAVYLCASSLYGDGGEQYFGPGTRLTVT.

The chain has TRBV4-3 and TRBJ1-2; 8 bases agree with TRBD1. Germline values: CDR1 LGHNA, CDR2 YSLEER. The CDR3 sequence is 17 residues long. With V trimmed by 1 base and J by 6 bases, 13 bases remained unmatched. CDR3 DNA sequence: TGCGCCAGCAGCCAAGTCTCAGTCGGGACAGGAGTACATGGCTACACCTTC. This encodes CASSQVSVGTGVHGYTF.

This clonotype was seen a handful of times. This chain joins TRBV12-3 or TRBV12-4 and TRBJ2-7, with D maybe TRBD2 (5 bases). V lost 1 base and J 3 bases, leaving 13 bases between the germline ends. The CDR3 runs to 15 residues. CDR3 amino acids: CASSLGASLHYEQYF. CDR3 DNA sequence: TGTGCCAGCAGTTTAGGAGCTAGCCTGCACTACGAGCAGTACTTC.